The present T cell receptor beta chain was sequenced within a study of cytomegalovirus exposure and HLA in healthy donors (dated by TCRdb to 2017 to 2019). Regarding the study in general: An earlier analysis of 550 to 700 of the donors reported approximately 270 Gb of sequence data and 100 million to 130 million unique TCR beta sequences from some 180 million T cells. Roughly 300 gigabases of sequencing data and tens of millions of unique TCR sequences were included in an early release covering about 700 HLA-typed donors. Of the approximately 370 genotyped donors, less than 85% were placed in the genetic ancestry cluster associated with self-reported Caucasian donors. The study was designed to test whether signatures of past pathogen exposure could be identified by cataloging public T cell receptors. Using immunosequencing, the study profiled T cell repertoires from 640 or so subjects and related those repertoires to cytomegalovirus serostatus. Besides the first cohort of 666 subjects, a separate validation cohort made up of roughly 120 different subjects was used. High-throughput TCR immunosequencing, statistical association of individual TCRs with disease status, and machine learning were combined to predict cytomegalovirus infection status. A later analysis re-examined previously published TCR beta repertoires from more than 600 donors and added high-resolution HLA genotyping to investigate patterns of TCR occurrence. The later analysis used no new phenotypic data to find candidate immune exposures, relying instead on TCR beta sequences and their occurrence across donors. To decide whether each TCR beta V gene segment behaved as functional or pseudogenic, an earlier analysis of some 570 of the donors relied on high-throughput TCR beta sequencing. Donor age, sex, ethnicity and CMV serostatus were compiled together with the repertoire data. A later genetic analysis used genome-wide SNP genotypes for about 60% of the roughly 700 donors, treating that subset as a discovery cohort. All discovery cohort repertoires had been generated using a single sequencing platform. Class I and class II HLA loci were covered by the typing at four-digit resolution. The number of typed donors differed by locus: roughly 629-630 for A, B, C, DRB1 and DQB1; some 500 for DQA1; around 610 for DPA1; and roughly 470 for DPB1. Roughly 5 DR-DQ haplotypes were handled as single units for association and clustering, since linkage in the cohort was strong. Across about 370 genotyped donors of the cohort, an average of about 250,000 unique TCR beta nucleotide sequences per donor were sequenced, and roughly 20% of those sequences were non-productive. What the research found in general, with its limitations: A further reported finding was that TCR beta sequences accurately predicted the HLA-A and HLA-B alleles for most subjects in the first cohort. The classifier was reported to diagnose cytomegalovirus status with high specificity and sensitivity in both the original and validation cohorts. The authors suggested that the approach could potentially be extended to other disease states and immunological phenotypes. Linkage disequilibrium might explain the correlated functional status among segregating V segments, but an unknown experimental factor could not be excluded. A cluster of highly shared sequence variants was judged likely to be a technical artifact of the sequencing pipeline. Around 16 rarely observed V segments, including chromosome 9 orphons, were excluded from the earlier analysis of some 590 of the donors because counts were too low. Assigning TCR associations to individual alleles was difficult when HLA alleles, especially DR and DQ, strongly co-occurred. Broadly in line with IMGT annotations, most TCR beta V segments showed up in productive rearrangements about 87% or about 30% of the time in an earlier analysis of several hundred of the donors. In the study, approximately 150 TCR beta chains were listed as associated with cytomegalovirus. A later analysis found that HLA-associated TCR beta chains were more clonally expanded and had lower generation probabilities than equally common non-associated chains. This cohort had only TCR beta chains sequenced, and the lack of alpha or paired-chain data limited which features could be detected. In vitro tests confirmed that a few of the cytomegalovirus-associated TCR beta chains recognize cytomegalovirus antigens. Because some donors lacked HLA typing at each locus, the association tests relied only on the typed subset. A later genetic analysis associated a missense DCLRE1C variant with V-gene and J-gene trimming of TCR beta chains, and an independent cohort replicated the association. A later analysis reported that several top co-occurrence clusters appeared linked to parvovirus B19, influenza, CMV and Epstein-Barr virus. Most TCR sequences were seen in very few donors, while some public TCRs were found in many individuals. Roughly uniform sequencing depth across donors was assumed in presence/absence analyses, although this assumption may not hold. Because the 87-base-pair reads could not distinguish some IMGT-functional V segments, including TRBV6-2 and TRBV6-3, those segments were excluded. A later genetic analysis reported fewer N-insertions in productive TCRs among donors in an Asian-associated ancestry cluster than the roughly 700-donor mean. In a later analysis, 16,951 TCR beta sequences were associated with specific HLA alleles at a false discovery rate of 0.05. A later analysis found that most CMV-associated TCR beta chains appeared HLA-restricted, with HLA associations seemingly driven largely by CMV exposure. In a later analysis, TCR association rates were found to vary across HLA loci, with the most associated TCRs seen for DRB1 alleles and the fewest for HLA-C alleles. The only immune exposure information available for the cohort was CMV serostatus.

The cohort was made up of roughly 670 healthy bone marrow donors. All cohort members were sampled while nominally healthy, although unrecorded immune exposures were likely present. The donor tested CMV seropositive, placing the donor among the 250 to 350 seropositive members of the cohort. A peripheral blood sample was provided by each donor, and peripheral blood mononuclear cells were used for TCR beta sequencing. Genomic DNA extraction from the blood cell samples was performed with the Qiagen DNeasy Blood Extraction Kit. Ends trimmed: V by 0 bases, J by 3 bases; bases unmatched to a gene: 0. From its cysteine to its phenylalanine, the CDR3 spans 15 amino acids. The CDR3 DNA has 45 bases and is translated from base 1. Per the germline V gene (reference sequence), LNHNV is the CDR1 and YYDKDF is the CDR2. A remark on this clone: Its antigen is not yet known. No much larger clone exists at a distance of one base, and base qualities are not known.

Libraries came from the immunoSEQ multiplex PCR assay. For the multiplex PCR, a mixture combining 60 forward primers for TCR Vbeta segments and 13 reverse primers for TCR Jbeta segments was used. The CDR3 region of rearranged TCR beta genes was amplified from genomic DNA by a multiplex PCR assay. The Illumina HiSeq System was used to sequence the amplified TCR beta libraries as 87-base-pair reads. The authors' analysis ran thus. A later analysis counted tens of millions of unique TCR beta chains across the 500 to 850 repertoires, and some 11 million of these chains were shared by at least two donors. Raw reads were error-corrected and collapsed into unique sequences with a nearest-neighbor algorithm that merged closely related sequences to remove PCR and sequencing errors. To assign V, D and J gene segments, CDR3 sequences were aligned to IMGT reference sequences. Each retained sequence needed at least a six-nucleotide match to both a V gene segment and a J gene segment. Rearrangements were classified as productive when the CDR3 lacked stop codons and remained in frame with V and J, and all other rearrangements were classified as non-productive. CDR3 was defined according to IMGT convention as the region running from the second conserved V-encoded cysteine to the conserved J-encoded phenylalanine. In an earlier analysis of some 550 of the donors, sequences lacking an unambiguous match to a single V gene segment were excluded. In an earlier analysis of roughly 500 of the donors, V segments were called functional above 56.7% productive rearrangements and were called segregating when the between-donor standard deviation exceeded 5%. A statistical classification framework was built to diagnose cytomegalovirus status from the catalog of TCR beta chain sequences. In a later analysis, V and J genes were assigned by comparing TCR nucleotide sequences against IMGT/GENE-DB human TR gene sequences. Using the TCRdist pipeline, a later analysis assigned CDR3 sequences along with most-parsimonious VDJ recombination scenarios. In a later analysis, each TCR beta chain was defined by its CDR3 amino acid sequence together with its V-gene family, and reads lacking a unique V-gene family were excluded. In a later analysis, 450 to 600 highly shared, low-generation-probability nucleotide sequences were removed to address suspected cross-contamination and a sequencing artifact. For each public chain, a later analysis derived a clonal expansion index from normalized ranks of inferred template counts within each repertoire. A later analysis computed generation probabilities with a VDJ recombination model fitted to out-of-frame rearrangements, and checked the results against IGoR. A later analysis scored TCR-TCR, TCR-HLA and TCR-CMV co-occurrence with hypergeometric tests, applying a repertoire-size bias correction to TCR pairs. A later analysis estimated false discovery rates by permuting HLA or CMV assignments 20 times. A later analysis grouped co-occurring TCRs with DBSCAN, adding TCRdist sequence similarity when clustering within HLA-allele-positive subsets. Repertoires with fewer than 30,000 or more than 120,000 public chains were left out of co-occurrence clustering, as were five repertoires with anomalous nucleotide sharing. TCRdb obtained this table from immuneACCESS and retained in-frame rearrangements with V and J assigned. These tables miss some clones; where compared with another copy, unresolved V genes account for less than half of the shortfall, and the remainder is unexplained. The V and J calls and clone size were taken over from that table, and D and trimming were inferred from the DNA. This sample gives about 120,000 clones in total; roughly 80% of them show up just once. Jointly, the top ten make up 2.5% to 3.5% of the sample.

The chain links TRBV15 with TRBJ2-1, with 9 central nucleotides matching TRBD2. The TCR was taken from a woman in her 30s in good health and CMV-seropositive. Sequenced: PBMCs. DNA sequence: TGTGCCACCAGCAGAGAAGCGGGGGGCTACAATGAGCAGTTCTTC. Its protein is CATSREAGGYNEQFF.